This T cell receptor (beta chain) was identified during a study of blood T cell repertoires in COVID-19. Germline lookup yields CDR1 SNHLY and CDR2 FYNNEI. This CDR3 is 16 amino acids long. V gave up 3 bases and J gave up 9 bases; unmatched junction bases: 10. The table came from immunoSEQ multiplex PCR; TCRdb's copy has only in-frame clones and leaves some out. The sample lists roughly 200,000 clones; 75% to 90% were seen once. The V and J genes are TRBV2 and TRBJ1-6; 8 bases map to TRBD1. The receptor's source is a woman in her 30s who had been exposed to COVID-19. The sequenced sample consisted of PBMCs or T cells enriched from blood (not recorded which). The chain's CDR3 is CASSELGQGVGSPLHF. For the CDR3, the DNA is TGTGCCAGCAGTGAGCTCGGACAGGGAGTCGGTTCACCCCTCCACTTT.